This TCR beta chain was found in a study of T cells in Graves' hyperthyroidism and ophthalmopathy. This clonotype was detected ten times or more. Its target is unknown. Study-wide points: Using 13 V-J features, a model discriminated ophthalmopathy from stable hyperthyroidism. Model-based prediction identified ophthalmopathy a median approximately 6.2 months prior to its onset.

Researchers took RNA transcripts and amplified the TCR beta CDR3 regions from them. An initial round of RT-PCR targeting the TCR CDR3 relied on the HTBI primer set. Each CDR3 protein is one row after TCRdb ran MiXCR on the multiplex PCR reads. The sample consists of hundreds of thousands of distinct CDR3 sequences, approximately 14% of them appearing once. Trimming at V came to 3 bases and at J to 1 base, leaving 12 bases not matched to a gene. Germline V gene lookup returns CDR1 LNHDA and CDR2 SQIVND (reference sequence). CDR3 length: 18 amino acids. Aged 18 to 65, the patients had hyperthyroidism that was newly diagnosed and had lasted under 2 months. Lactation, pregnancy, other autoimmune disease or uncontrolled infection excluded patients.

This TCR derives from a woman aged 18-29 years with Graves' hyperthyroidism. The specimen sequenced was blood. The rearrangement joins TRBV19 to TRBJ1-2, with TRBD1 matching 9 bases. CDR3 coding DNA: TGTGCCAGTAGTATCCGACAGGGGGTGACCGCCGGTAACTATGGCTACACCTTC. Protein sequence: CASSIRQGVTAGNYGYTF.